Listed here is a single T cell receptor (beta chain). Its cognate antigen is unknown. This sample stems from a study of blood T cells in healthy people across ages. Study-wide context: Template switching recovered approximately one barcoded beta molecule for every two T cells. Regarding the study as a whole: More naive CD4+ cells and higher diversity marked long-lived donors relative to aged donors.

The CDR3 extends over 15 amino acids. V dropped 1 base and J dropped 5 bases, with 14 bases sitting between them. The germline gives CDR1 SGHAT, CDR2 FQNNGV. Isolating PBMCs gave at least 6 million of these cells per sample. Then a second PCR, running about 7 to 11 cycles, was carried out with a sample-barcoded 5' primer and a J-beta primer mix. The yield of each sample was at least 2.5 million CDR3-containing paired-end reads. TCRdb ran MiXCR on the 5' RACE reads and lists one entry per CDR3 protein. Among about 970,000 distinct CDR3 sequences listed, roughly half were seen once. The genes are TRBV11-2 and TRBJ2-5, with D possibly TRBD2 on 6 matching bases. The sequenced sample was blood. The TCR comes from a woman between 55 and 75 years old in good health. Written as DNA, the CDR3 is TGTGCCAGCAGCTTAGGGGCGGGAATGGATGAGACCCAGTACTTC. Protein product: CASSLGAGMDETQYF.